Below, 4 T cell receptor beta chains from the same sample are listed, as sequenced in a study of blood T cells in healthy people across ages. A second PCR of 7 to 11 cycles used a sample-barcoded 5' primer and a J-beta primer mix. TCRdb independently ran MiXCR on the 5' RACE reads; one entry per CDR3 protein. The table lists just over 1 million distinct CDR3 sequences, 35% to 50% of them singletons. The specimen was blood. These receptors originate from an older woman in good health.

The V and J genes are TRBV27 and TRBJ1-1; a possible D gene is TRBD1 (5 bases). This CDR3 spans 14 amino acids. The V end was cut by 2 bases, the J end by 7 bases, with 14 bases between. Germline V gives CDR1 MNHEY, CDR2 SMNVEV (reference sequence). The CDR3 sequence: CASSLEGAPNEAFF. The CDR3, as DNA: TGTGCCAGCAGTTTAGAAGGGGCGCCCAATGAAGCTTTCTTT.

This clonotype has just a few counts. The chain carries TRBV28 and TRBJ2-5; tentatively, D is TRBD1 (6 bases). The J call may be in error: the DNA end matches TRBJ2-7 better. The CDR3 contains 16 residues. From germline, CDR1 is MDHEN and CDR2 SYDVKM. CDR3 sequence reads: CASRRGVGHSNYEQYF. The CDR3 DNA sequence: TGTGCCAGCAGGAGAGGGGTGGGACACTCAAACTACGAGCAGTACTTC.

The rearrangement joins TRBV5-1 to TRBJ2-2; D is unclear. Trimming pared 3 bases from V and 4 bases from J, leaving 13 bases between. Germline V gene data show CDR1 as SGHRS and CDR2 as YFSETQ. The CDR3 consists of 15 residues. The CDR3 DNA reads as TGCGCCAGCAGCTCGACGACCGTTGTCACCGGGGAGCTGTTTTTT. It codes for CASSSTTVVTGELFF.

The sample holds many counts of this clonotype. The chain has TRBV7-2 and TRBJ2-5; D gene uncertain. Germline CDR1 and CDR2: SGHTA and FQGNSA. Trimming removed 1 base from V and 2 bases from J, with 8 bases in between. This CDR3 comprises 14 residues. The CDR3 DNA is TGTGCCAGCAGCTTAGGTGGCTCGCAAGAGACCCAGTACTTC. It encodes CASSLGGSQETQYF.